This T cell receptor (beta chain) was retrieved from a study of blood T cell repertoires in COVID-19. At the level of the study: Material from acute and convalescent COVID-19 was sourced from the United States, Italy and Spain.

Germline V lookup: CDR1 MNHEY, CDR2 SVGEGT. V was clipped by 0 bases and J by 1 base; unmatched bases: 8. The CDR3 has 17 amino acids. There are a few counts of this clone. Other DNA sequences in the same sample also yield this CDR3. Profiling relied on immunoSEQ multiplex PCR, and the TCRdb table lists in-frame clones only, not all of them. Of around 50,000 clones in the sample, about 92% were seen once. Specimen: peripheral blood. The chain uses TRBV6-2 or TRBV6-3 and TRBJ2-5, with 7 bases fitting TRBD2. The sequence derives from a man aged 65 to 79 with active COVID-19. The CDR3 is CASSYSISAGRQETQYF. CDR3 in DNA: TGTGCCAGCAGTTACTCGATTTCAGCGGGGCGCCAAGAGACCCAGTACTTC.